Listed below are T cell receptor beta chains from one sample, sequenced in a study of Ad26.COV2.S vaccination and SARS-CoV-2 variants. The assay was immunoSEQ multiplex PCR, and TCRdb's table has in-frame clones only and misses some. Of fewer than 400,000 clones in the sample, 90% were seen once. Specimen: peripheral blood, collected in a trial of Ad26.COV2.S vaccine versus placebo. Receptor source: a person between 18 and 65 years old who received the Ad26.COV2.S COVID-19 vaccine or a placebo. Each CDR3 is given with its conserved first and last residue. Fields, in order: V gene, clone size, D gene, J gene, CDR3 protein, CDR3 DNA. D genes are given only for firm matches. For some rows the clone size is stated as once, few or many, or as a class when expanded; others skip it.

TRBV7-9	NA	NA	TRBJ1-4	CASSLALAGGEKLFF	TGTGCCAGCAGCTTAGCGCTGGCAGGAGGTGAAAAACTGTTTTTT
TRBV10-1	few	NA	TRBJ2-1	CASSAVVGNEQFF	TGCGCCAGCAGTGCTGTTGTTGGGAATGAGCAGTTCTTC
TRBV7-9	NA	NA	TRBJ1-3	CASTRGDGNTIYF	TGTGCCAGCACTAGAGGGGATGGAAACACCATATATTTT
TRBV6-5	once	NA	TRBJ2-3	CASSSLADTQYF	TGTGCCAGCAGTTCACTAGCAGATACGCAGTATTTT
TRBV18	NA	NA	TRBJ2-2	CASSPTTGTTGELFF	TGTGCCAGCTCACCAACAACAGGAACCACCGGGGAGCTGTTTTTT
TRBV6-2/TRBV6-3	few	NA	TRBJ1-3	CASSEHSNSGNTIYF	TGTGCCAGCAGTGAGCATTCCAACTCTGGAAACACCATATATTTT
TRBV7-2	NA	NA	TRBJ1-1	CASSLARHTEAFF	TGTGCCAGCAGCTTAGCCAGGCACACTGAAGCTTTCTTT
TRBV28	NA	NA	TRBJ1-3	CASNPRGGGPGNTIYF	TGTGCCAGCAATCCTCGGGGTGGGGGACCTGGAAACACCATATATTTT
TRBV9	NA	NA	TRBJ1-1	CASSVAPLGGSDTEAFF	TGTGCCAGCAGCGTAGCACCGTTGGGGGGATCGGACACTGAAGCTTTCTTT
TRBV14	once	NA	TRBJ1-6	CASSQDWHDVSSYNSPLHF	TGTGCCAGCAGCCAAGATTGGCACGACGTGAGCTCCTATAATTCACCCCTCCACTTT
TRBV10-3	few	TRBD2	TRBJ2-3	CAISGGAADTQYF	TGTGCCATCAGCGGGGGGGCCGCAGATACGCAGTATTTT
TRBV5-1	NA	TRBD2	TRBJ2-4	CASSSQTSGGNIQYF	TGCGCCAGCAGCTCTCAGACTAGCGGGGGAAACATTCAGTACTTC